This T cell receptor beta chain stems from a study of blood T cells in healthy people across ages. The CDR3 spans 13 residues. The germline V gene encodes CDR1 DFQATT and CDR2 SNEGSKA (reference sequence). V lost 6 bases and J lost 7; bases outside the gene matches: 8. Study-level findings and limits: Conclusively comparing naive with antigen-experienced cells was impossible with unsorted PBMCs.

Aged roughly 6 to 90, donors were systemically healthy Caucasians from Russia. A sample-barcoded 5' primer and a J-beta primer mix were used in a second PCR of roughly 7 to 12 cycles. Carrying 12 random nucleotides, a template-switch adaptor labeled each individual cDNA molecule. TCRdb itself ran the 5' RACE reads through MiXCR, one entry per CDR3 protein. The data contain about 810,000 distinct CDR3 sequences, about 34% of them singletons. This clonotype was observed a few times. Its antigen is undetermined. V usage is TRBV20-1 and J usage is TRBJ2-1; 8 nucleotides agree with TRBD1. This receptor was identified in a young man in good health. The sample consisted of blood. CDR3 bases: TGCAGTGCCCTGGACAGGGTGAGGAATGAGCAGTTCTTC. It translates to CSALDRVRNEQFF.